Listed here are 2 T cell receptor beta chains from one sample, sequenced in a study of T cell responses to AZD1222 COVID-19 vaccine. Only in-frame clones appear in the TCRdb table, and some are missing; sequencing was by immunoSEQ multiplex PCR. Among tens of thousands of clones listed, about 88% were seen once. Source: peripheral blood, taken on day 0 of AZD1222 vaccination. The source is an adult in good health.

The V gene is TRBV25-1, the J gene TRBJ1-2, with D hard to call. V was cut by 0 bases and J by 2 bases, with 10 bases left in between. Looked up from germline, CDR1 is MGHDK and CDR2 is SYGVNS. The CDR3 extends over 15 amino acids. The CDR3 DNA reads TGTGCCAGCAGTGAATATGGTGGGGTAAACTATGGCTACACCTTC. The encoded protein is CASSEYGGVNYGYTF.

The CDR3 spells CASSSGQRTGELFF. CDR3 DNA: TGCGCCAGCAGCTCGGGACAGCGCACCGGGGAGCTGTTTTTT. The chain is built from TRBV5-1 and TRBJ2-2; 7 bases agree with TRBD1. The V and J ends lost 3 bases and 4 bases, in that order; junction bases with no gene match: 3. CDR1 and CDR2 (germline): SGHRS, YFSETQ. CDR3 length equals 14 residues.